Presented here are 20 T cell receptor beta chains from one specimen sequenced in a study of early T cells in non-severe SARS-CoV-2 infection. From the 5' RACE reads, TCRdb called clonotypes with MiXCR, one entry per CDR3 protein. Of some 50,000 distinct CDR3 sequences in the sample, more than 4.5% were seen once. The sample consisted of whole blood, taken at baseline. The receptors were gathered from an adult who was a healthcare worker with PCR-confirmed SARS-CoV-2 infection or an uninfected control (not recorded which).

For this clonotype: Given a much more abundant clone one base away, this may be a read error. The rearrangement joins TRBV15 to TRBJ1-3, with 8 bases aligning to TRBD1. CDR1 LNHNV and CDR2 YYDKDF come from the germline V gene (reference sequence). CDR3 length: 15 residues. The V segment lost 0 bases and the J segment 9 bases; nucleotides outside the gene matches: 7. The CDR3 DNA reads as TGTGCCACCAGCAGAGAGGGACAGGCAAGAATCACCATATATTTT. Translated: CATSREGQARITIYF.

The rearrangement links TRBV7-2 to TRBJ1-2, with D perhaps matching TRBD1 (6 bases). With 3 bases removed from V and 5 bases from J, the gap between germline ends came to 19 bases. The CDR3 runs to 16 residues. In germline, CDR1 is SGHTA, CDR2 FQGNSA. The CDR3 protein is CASSFPGDQPKYGYTF. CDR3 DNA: TGTGCCAGCAGCTTCCCAGGGGACCAGCCCAAATATGGCTACACCTTC.

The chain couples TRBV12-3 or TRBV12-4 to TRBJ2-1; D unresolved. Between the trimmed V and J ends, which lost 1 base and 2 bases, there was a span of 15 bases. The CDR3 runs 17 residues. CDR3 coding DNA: TGTGCCAGCAGTTTAGATCTGGACCAACGTCCCTACAATGAGCAGTTCTTC. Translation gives CASSLDLDQRPYNEQFF.

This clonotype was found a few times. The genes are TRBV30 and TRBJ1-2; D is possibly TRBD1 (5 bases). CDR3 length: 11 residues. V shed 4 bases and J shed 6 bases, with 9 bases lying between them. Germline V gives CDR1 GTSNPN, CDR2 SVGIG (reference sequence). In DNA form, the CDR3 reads TGTGCCTGGACCACGGGGGATGGCTACACCTTC. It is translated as CAWTTGDGYTF.

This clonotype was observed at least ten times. In DNA, the CDR3 is TGTGCCACCAGCAGAGATTTAACAGCCAATGAGCAGTTCTTC. Translation gives CATSRDLTANEQFF. The V and J genes are TRBV15 and TRBJ2-1; D remains unclear. The CDR3 consists of 14 residues. Germline V lookup: CDR1 LNHNV, CDR2 YYDKDF (reference sequence). V was trimmed by 0 bases and J by 6 bases, leaving 9 bases between them.

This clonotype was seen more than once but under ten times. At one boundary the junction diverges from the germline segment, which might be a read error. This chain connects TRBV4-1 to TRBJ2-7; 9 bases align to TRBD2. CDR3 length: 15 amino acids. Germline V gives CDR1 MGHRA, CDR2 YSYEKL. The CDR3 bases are TGCGCCAGCACCCAAAGAAGCGGGGGGCCCTACGAGCAGTACTTC. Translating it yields CASTQRSGGPYEQYF.

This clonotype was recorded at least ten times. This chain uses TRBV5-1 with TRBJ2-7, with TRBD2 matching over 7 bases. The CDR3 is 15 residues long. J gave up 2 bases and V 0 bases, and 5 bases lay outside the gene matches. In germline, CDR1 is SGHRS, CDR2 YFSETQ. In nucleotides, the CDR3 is TGCGCCAGCAGCTTGGGATCGGGAGGCACCTACGAGCAGTACTTC. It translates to CASSLGSGGTYEQYF.

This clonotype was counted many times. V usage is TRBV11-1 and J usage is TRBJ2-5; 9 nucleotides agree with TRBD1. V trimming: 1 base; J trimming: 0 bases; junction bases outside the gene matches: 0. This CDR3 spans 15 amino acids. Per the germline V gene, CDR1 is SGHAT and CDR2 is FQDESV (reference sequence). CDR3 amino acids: CASSLGQGDQETQYF. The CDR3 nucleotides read TGTGCCAGCAGCTTAGGACAGGGGGACCAAGAGACCCAGTACTTC.

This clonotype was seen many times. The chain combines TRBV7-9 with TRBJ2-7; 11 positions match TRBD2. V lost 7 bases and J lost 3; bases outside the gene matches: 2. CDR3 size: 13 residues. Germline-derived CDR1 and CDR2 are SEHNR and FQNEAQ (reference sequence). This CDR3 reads CASMLAGGYEQYF. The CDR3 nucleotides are TGTGCCAGCATGCTAGCGGGAGGCTACGAGCAGTACTTC.

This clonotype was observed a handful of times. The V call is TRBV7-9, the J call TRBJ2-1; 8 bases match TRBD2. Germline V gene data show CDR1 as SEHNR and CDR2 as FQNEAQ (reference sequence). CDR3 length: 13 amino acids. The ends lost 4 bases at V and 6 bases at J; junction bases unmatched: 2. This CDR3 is CASSSSGGNEQFF. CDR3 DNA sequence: TGTGCCAGCAGCTCCAGCGGGGGCAATGAGCAGTTCTTC.

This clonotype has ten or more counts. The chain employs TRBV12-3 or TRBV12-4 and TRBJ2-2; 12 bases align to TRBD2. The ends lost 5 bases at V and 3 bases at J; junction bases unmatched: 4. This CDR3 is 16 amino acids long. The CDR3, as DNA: TGTGCCAGCAGTCGACTAGCGGGAGAGGACACCGGGGAGCTGTTTTTT. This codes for CASSRLAGEDTGELFF.

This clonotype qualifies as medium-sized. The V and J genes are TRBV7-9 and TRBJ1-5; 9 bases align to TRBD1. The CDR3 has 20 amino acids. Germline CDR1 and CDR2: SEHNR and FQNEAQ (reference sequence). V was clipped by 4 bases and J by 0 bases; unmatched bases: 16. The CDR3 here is CASSSTKQTGGVNSNQPQHF. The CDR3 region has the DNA TGTGCCAGCAGCTCCACGAAGCAGACAGGGGGTGTTAATAGCAATCAGCCCCAGCATTTT.

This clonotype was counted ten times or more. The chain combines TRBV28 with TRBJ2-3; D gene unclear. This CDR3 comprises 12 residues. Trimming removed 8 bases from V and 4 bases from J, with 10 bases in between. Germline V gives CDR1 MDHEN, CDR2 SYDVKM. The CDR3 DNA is TGTGCCAGCCGGAAACAGTCAGATACGCAGTATTTT. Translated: CASRKQSDTQYF.

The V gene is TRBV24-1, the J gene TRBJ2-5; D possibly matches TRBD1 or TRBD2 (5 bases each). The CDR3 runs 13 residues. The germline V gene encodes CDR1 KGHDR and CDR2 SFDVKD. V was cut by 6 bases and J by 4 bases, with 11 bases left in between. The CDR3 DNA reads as TGTGCCACCAGTCGGGACCGAATAGAGACCCAGTACTTC. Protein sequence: CATSRDRIETQYF.

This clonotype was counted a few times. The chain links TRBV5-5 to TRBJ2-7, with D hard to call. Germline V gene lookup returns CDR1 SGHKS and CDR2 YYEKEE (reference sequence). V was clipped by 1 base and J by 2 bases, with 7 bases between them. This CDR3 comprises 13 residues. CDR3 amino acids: CASSLHQAYEQYF. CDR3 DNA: TGTGCCAGCAGCTTGCATCAGGCCTACGAGCAGTACTTC.

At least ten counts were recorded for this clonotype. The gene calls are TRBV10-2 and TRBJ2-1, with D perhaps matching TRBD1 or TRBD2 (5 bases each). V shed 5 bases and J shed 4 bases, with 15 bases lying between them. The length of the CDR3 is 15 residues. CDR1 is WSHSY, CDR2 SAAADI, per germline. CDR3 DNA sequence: TGCGCCAGCAGTACCGACTGGGACGTGTACAATGAGCAGTTCTTC. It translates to CASSTDWDVYNEQFF.

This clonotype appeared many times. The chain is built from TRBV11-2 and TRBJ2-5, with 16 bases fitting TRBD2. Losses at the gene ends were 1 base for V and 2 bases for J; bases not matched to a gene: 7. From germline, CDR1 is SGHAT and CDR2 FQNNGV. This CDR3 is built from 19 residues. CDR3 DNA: TGTGCCAGCAGCTTAGGACCGGGACTAGCGGGAGGGAATCAAGAGACCCAGTACTTC. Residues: CASSLGPGLAGGNQETQYF.

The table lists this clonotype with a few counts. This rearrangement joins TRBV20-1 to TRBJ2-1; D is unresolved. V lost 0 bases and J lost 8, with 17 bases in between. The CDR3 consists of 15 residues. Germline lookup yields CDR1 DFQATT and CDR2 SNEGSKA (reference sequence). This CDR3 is CSARDLGGIRDEQFF. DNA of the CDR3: TGCAGTGCTAGAGATCTTGGCGGAATCCGGGATGAGCAGTTCTTC.

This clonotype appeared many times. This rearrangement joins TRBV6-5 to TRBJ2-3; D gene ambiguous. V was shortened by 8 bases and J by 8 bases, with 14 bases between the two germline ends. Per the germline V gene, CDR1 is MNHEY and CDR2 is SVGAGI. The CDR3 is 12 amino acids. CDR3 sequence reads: CASEAESGTQYF. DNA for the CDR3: TGTGCCAGCGAGGCGGAGTCTGGTACGCAGTATTTT.

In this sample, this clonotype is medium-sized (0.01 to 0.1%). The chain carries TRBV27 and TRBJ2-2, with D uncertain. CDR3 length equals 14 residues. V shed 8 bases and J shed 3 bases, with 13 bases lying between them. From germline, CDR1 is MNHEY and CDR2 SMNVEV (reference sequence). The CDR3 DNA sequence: TGTGCCAGCTGCCCTCGCGGTCACACCGGGGAGCTGTTTTTT. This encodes CASCPRGHTGELFF.